Shown below are 11 T cell receptor beta chains from a single sample sequenced in a study of T cells in Graves' hyperthyroidism and ophthalmopathy (dated by TCRdb to 2018 to 2020). Libraries were constructed by multiplex PCR. Sequenced on an Illumina HiSeq 2000. The TCR beta CDR3 regions were amplified from RNA transcripts. The first round of RT-PCR for the TCR CDR3 was performed with the HTBI primer set and the Qiagen OneStep RT-PCR kit. TCRdb reprocessed the public reads (quality trimming at Q25 with fastp, clone calling with MiXCR) and kept in-frame beta chains. All rows with the same CDR3 protein become a single entry with the most common DNA and genes. This sample comprises approximately 100,000 distinct CDR3 sequences, 35% to 50% of them detected only once. The top ten hold 10% of the sample. The sequencing input was peripheral blood or thyroid tissue (not recorded which). Receptors were obtained from a woman aged 25 to 39 with Graves' hyperthyroidism.

Points on this clonotype: A clone one base away is much larger, so this may be a read error. The V call is TRBV5-4, the J call TRBJ1-1; D may be TRBD1 (6 bases). This CDR3 comprises 14 residues. Between the trimmed V and J ends, which lost 0 bases and 7 bases, there was a span of 13 bases. Germline V gene sequence: CDR1 SGHNT, CDR2 YYREEE (reference sequence). The CDR3 DNA follows: TGTGCCAGCAGCTTGGGGGGGGCCCTGGGTGAAGCTTTCTTT. This codes for CASSLGGALGEAFF.

This clonotype was counted ten times or more. V gene TRBV19 combines with J gene TRBJ1-1; the D gene is possibly TRBD1 (6 bases). The CDR3 contains 14 residues. The V gene lost 5 bases and the J gene lost 5 bases, with 15 bases spanning the gap. Per germline, CDR1 LNHDA and CDR2 SQIVND (reference sequence). CDR3 in amino acids: CASSGTGLGTEAFF. As DNA, the CDR3 is TGTGCCAGTAGTGGAACAGGGTTGGGGACTGAAGCTTTCTTT.

The table lists this clonotype with a few counts. This rearrangement joins TRBV4-2 to TRBJ1-1; TRBD1 might be the D (5 bases). The CDR3 runs 13 residues. The germline gives CDR1 LGHNA, CDR2 YNFKEQ. V dropped 4 bases and J dropped 4 bases, with 10 bases sitting between them. This CDR3 is CASSPGGVTEAFF. Written as DNA, the CDR3 is TGTGCCAGCAGCCCCGGGGGGGTCACTGAAGCTTTCTTT.

The rearrangement joins TRBV7-3 to TRBJ2-3; 9 positions match TRBD2. Trimming cost V 4 bases and J 5 bases; bases outside gene matches: 4. Germline V CDR1 and CDR2: SGHTA, FQGTGA. This CDR3 is 14 amino acids long. CDR3 loop: CASSSLAGEDTQYF. The CDR3 DNA sequence: TGTGCCAGCAGCTCCTTAGCGGGAGAAGATACGCAGTATTTT.

To note about this clonotype: At one end the junction does not follow the germline gene, possibly because of a read error. The chain couples TRBV5-1 to TRBJ1-3; TRBD1 is a possible D gene (5 bases). Per germline, CDR1 SGHRS and CDR2 YFSETQ. The length of the CDR3 is 15 residues. The CDR3 is CASSLGGSAGNIIYF. The CDR3 DNA is TGCGCCAGCAGCTTGGGGGGCTCGGCTGGAAACATCATATATTTT.

This clonotype was picked up a small number of times. Because the CDR3 is missing its conserved closing phenylalanine or tryptophan, this is likely a read error. The chain is built from TRBV20-1 and TRBJ2-5; D may be TRBD1 (6 bases). The CDR3 has 14 residues. CDR1 and CDR2 (germline): DFQATT, SNEGSKA (reference sequence). CDR3 sequence (DNA): TGCAGTGCCTTCGATCGGACAGATCAAGAGACACAGTACTAC. Encoded protein: CSAFDRTDQETQYY.

The rearrangement uses TRBV15 and TRBJ1-1; the match to TRBD1 covers 7 bases. This CDR3 is built from 15 residues. Germline-derived CDR1 and CDR2 are LNHNV and YYDKDF (reference sequence). The junction had 4 bases not matched to a gene; V was cut back by 3 bases and J by 0 bases. CDR3 sequence: CATSSRTGVNTEAFF. For the CDR3, the DNA is TGTGCCACCAGCAGCCGTACAGGGGTGAACACTGAAGCTTTCTTT.

The chain is built from TRBV19 and TRBJ2-2; D call uncertain. Deletions cut 3 bases from V and 0 bases from J, with 5 bases between. Germline CDR1 reads LNHDA; CDR2 reads SQIVND (reference sequence). This CDR3 contains 14 residues. The CDR3 coding sequence is TGTGCCAGTAGTATCCGCTCGAACACCGGGGAGCTGTTTTTT. Its translation: CASSIRSNTGELFF.

This clonotype was seen ten or more times. The chain recombines TRBV4-1 with TRBJ2-7; a possible D gene is TRBD1 (6 bases). Germline V gene data show CDR1 as MGHRA and CDR2 as YSYEKL. The V end was cut by 4 bases, the J end by 0 bases, with 10 bases between. This CDR3 has 14 residues. The CDR3 nucleotides are TGCGCCAGCAGCCCGGGACATTCCTCCTACGAGCAGTACTTC. It encodes CASSPGHSSYEQYF.

Worth noting for this clonotype: One end of the junction is discordant with germline, which a read error may explain. The chain has TRBV7-9 and TRBJ1-1; D possibly corresponds to TRBD1 (5 bases). CDR1 is SEHNR, CDR2 FQNEAQ, per germline (reference sequence). The CDR3 has 15 residues. The chain's CDR3 is CASSGPGVTVVGALF. The CDR3 nucleotides are TGTGCCAGCAGTGGTCCGGGGGTGACGGTGGTCGGAGCTCTCTTT.

This clonotype came up a few times. This chain uses TRBV7-9 with TRBJ1-2; D may be TRBD1 (5 bases). The CDR3 has 15 residues. Looked up from germline, CDR1 is SEHNR and CDR2 is FQNEAQ (reference sequence). The V gene lost 6 bases and the J gene lost 4 bases, with 18 bases spanning the gap. Here the CDR3 reads CASRKGAGRSYGYTF. CDR3 sequence (DNA): TGTGCCAGCAGAAAAGGGGCAGGGAGAAGCTATGGCTACACCTTC.